Shown below are 20 T cell receptor beta chains from a single sample sequenced in a study of cytomegalovirus exposure and HLA in healthy donors (dated by TCRdb to the late 2010s). Library creation used the immunoSEQ multiplex PCR assay. For the multiplex PCR, a mixture combining 60 forward primers for TCR Vbeta segments and 13 reverse primers for TCR Jbeta segments was used. Drawn from immuneACCESS, this table holds only the in-frame rearrangements with V and J called that TCRdb kept. Clones are partly lost; checked studies trace under half to an unresolved V gene and leave the rest unexplained. Counted in this sample were about 120,000 clones; roughly four fifths of them appeared once. The ten largest make up 1.5% to 2% of the sample. Sequences were obtained from PBMCs. Every receptor here comes from a middle-aged man in good health and CMV-seronegative.

The chain combines TRBV7-2 with TRBJ2-5; 9 bases align to TRBD1. The J call may be wrong; the DNA end is better matched by TRBJ2-7. This CDR3 comprises 14 residues. Looked up from germline, CDR1 is SGHTA and CDR2 is FQGNSA. Here the CDR3 reads CASSRDRVDYEQYF. The CDR3, as DNA: TGTGCCAGCAGCCGGGACAGGGTAGACTACGAGCAGTACTTC.

Comment on this clone: The junction shows a germline mismatch at one end, possibly a read error. J is TRBJ2-4 and V is TRBV27; maybe TRBD2 (5 bases). The germline V gene encodes CDR1 MNHEY and CDR2 SMNVEV (reference sequence). The CDR3 loop spans 15 amino acids. The CDR3 nucleotides read TGTGCCAGCAGTCCGCCCGGGATAGCCAAAAACAGTCAGTACTTC. Translated: CASSPPGIAKNSQYF.

V gene TRBV6-4 combines with J gene TRBJ2-3, with D perhaps TRBD2 (7 bases). With 5 bases removed from V and 2 bases from J, the gap between germline ends came to 11 bases. There are 14 residues in the CDR3. Germline loops: CDR1 MRHNA, CDR2 SNTAGT. The CDR3 here is CASSPRGATDTQYF. The CDR3 nucleotides are TGTGCCAGCAGTCCCCGGGGGGCCACAGATACGCAGTATTTT.

The rearrangement joins TRBV10-3 to TRBJ1-2; 7 bases align to TRBD1. The CDR3 has 13 residues. Germline assignment: CDR1 ENHRY and CDR2 SYGVKD. V shed 9 bases and J 1 base; nucleotides not matched to a gene: 5. CDR3 sequence reads: CAIRGTVNYGYTF. CDR3 sequence (DNA): TGTGCCATTCGGGGGACAGTTAACTATGGCTACACCTTC.

This chain uses TRBV10-2 with TRBJ1-5; 9 nucleotides match TRBD1. The CDR3 is 16 amino acids. The V gene end was trimmed by 4 bases and the J gene end by 5 bases; junction bases not matched to a gene: 9. CDR1 is WSHSY, CDR2 SAAADI, per germline. The CDR3 nucleotides read TGCGCCAGCAGTGGCCCAGACAGGGGGAGTTATCAGCCCCAGCATTTT. It is translated as CASSGPDRGSYQPQHF.

This chain links TRBV11-2 with TRBJ2-1, with 9 bases that match TRBD2. In germline, CDR1 is SGHAT, CDR2 FQNNGV. With V trimmed by 4 bases and J by 0 bases, 4 bases remained unmatched. There are 16 residues in the CDR3. This CDR3 is CASSSLSGSSYNEQFF. CDR3 DNA sequence: TGTGCCAGCAGCTCCCTTAGCGGGAGCTCCTACAATGAGCAGTTCTTC.

This clone occurred a few times. The chain employs TRBV6-6 and TRBJ2-2, with D possibly TRBD2 on 6 matching bases. Trimming left V 5 bases short and J 5 bases short, with 18 bases between. CDR1 and CDR2 from the germline V gene are MNHNY and SVGAGI (reference sequence). This CDR3 has 16 amino acids. CDR3 sequence: CASSTPRWGVTGELFF. The CDR3 nucleotides are TGTGCCAGCAGTACCCCTCGGTGGGGGGTGACCGGGGAGCTGTTTTTT.

Details on this clone: The junction and the germline gene differ at one end; a read error may be behind it. The chain carries TRBV10-3 and TRBJ2-4; the D gene is possibly TRBD1 (5 bases). The germline gives CDR1 ENHRY, CDR2 SYGVKD. CDR3 length: 14 residues. CDR3 amino acids: CAIRPQGGKNSQYF. The CDR3 DNA is TGTGCCATCAGGCCCCAGGGCGGCAAAAACAGTCAGTACTTC.

This rearrangement joins TRBV11-2 to TRBJ2-5, with D possibly being TRBD2 (5 bases). CDR3 length equals 15 residues. The germline CDR1 and CDR2 sequences are SGHAT and FQNNGV. Trimming stripped 8 bases from V and 1 base from J, with 17 bases between. CDR3: CASSGRLAVQETQYF. The CDR3 coding sequence is TGTGCCAGCTCTGGACGTCTAGCAGTCCAAGAGACCCAGTACTTC.

This chain joins TRBV28 and TRBJ1-6, with 7 bases identical to TRBD1. This CDR3 is built from 15 residues. Germline V gene sequence: CDR1 MDHEN, CDR2 SYDVKM. Trimming removed 6 bases from V and 9 bases from J; junction bases left unmatched: 11. CDR3 coding DNA: TGTGCCAGCAGCCTCGGGGGACAGAGGGGTTCACCCCTCCACTTT. Translated, it gives CASSLGGQRGSPLHF.

The rearrangement links TRBV5-8 to TRBJ1-4; weak D call: TRBD1 (6 bases). The ends were cut back, 0 bases at V and 4 bases at J, with 10 bases in the middle. Per germline, CDR1 SGHTS and CDR2 YDEGEE. CDR3 length: 15 residues. In DNA, the CDR3 is TGTGCCAGCAGCTTGGAGGGACAAGTTAATGAAAAACTGTTTTTT. Translating gives CASSLEGQVNEKLFF.

This sequence joins TRBV27 and TRBJ2-7, with TRBD1 matching over 10 bases. After removal of 8 bases from V and 5 bases from J, the junction contained 9 bases not matched to a gene. CDR3 length: 14 amino acids. Germline CDR1 MNHEY, CDR2 SMNVEV (reference sequence). Here the CDR3 DNA reads TGTGCCAGCTCCCGACAGGGGGCGAGCGACGAGCAGTACTTC. This encodes CASSRQGASDEQYF.

V usage is TRBV28 and J usage is TRBJ1-2, with 8 bases aligning to TRBD1. Germline lookup yields CDR1 MDHEN and CDR2 SYDVKM. This CDR3 has 14 residues. Losses at the gene ends were 5 bases for V and 5 bases for J; bases not matched to a gene: 7. CDR3 nucleotide sequence: TGTGCCAGCAGTCTAAGCAGGGGGCGGTATGGCTACACCTTC. It is translated as CASSLSRGRYGYTF.

The gene calls are TRBV19 and TRBJ2-7, with TRBD2 matching 8 bases. With 1 base clipped from V and 6 bases from J, the junction kept 5 bases outside the gene matches. Germline CDR1 LNHDA, CDR2 SQIVND (reference sequence). The CDR3 runs to 14 residues. The CDR3: CASSIGGAGVEQYF. In DNA, the CDR3 is TGTGCCAGTAGTATAGGCGGAGCGGGGGTCGAGCAGTACTTC.

The CDR3 bases are TGCGCCAGCAGCTCGGGACTAGCGGGGATAAACACCGGGGAGCTGTTTTTT. Its translation is CASSSGLAGINTGELFF. The gene calls are TRBV5-1 and TRBJ2-2; 13 nucleotides match TRBD2. V was pared by 3 bases and J by 2 bases, with 4 bases of the junction left unmatched. This CDR3 spans 17 amino acids. Germline CDR1 is SGHRS and CDR2 is YFSETQ.

The V and J genes are TRBV28 and TRBJ2-7; a possible D gene is TRBD2 (6 bases). This CDR3 region has 14 residues. V lost 2 bases and J lost 9, with 17 bases in between. The germline CDR1 and CDR2 sequences are MDHEN and SYDVKM. CDR3 protein: CASSLQPGRKWQYF. DNA for the CDR3: TGTGCCAGCAGTTTACAGCCAGGGAGGAAGTGGCAGTACTTC.

The V gene is TRBV5-1, the J gene TRBJ2-5; D gene uncertain. This CDR3 region has 14 residues. Germline V gene lookup returns CDR1 SGHRS and CDR2 YFSETQ. V gave up 4 bases and J gave up 7 bases, with 17 bases separating them. CDR3 region: CASSLQPSEGTQYF. For the CDR3, the DNA is TGCGCCAGCAGCCTCCAGCCCAGCGAAGGGACCCAGTACTTC.

This sequence joins TRBV27 and TRBJ2-1, with 12 positions matching TRBD2. V gave up 5 bases and J gave up 9 bases; unmatched junction bases: 11. Looked up from germline, CDR1 is MNHEY and CDR2 is SMNVEV (reference sequence). This CDR3 comprises 16 residues. Here the CDR3 reads CASSAIRTSGTLEQFF. CDR3 nucleotide sequence: TGTGCCAGCAGTGCAATTCGGACTAGCGGGACACTTGAGCAGTTCTTC.

The chain combines TRBV27 with TRBJ1-4, with TRBD1 as a possible D gene (5 bases). Germline V gives CDR1 MNHEY, CDR2 SMNVEV (reference sequence). The CDR3 has 15 amino acids. V was pared by 1 base and J by 10 bases, with 16 bases between. The CDR3 is CASSLYDSAPGKLFF. The CDR3 region has the DNA TGTGCCAGCAGTTTATACGACAGCGCCCCTGGAAAACTGTTTTTT.

This chain uses TRBV15 with TRBJ1-3; the D is unclear. Between the trimmed V and J ends, which lost 3 bases and 8 bases, there was a span of 20 bases. Germline loops: CDR1 LNHNV, CDR2 YYDKDF (reference sequence). This CDR3 has 16 residues. The CDR3 bases are TGTGCCACCAGCAGCCGACTGCCAGCTCATTTGGACACCATATATTTT. It yields the protein CATSSRLPAHLDTIYF.